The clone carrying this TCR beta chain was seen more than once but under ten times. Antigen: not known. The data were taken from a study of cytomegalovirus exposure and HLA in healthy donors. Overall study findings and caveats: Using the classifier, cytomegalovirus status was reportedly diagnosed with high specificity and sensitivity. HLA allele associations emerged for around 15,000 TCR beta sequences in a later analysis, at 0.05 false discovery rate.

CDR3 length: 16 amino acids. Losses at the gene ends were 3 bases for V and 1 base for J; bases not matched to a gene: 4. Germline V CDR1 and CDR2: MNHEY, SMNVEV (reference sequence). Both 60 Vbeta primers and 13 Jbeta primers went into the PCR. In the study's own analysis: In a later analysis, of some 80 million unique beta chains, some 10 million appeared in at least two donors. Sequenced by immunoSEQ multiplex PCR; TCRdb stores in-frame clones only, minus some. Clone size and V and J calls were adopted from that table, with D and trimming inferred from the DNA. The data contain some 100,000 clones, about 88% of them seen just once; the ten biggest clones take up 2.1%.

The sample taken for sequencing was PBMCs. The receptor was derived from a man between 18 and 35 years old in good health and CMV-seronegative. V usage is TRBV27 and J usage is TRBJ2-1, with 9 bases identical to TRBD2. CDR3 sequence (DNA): TGTGCCAGCAGTTTTAGCGGGAGTGGGTCCTACAATGAGCAGTTCTTC. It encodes CASSFSGSGSYNEQFF.